This TCR beta chain originates from a study of cytomegalovirus exposure and HLA in healthy donors. This clone was found once. Antigen unknown. Study-level findings and limits: Near-uniform donor sequencing depth was presumed by presence/absence analyses. A missense variant in DCLRE1C was later tied to TCR beta V- and J-gene trimming.

Germline-derived CDR1 and CDR2 are SGHNT and YENEEA. The CDR3 sequence is 14 residues long. The V end was cut by 5 bases, the J end by 2 bases, with 10 bases between. Primers for the PCR totalled 60 Vbeta and 13 Jbeta. Sequencing used immunoSEQ multiplex PCR; TCRdb keeps in-frame clones, though not all of them. The repertoire holds 130,000 or so clones, around 90% seen once, with around 0.5% in the top ten. Sequencing was carried out using PBMCs. This receptor was taken from a woman between 40 and 50 years old in good health and CMV-seronegative. This chain connects TRBV11-3 to TRBJ2-1, with D uncertain. In DNA form, the CDR3 reads TGTGCCAGCAGCCCGCTAGGAGCCTACAATGAGCAGTTCTTC. It specifies CASSPLGAYNEQFF.